Below are 25 T cell receptor beta chains sequenced from a single sample in a study of cytomegalovirus exposure and HLA in healthy donors. In the PCR, 60 Vbeta and 13 Jbeta primers were used. Measured with immunoSEQ multiplex PCR; TCRdb has only the in-frame clones, and not every one. In all, the sample yields tens of thousands of clones. Sequenced input: PBMCs. Receptor source: a woman between 40 and 55 years old in good health and CMV-seropositive.

The V and J genes are TRBV19 and TRBJ1-5; 12 bases agree with TRBD1. The CDR3 has 15 residues. From germline, CDR1 is LNHDA and CDR2 SQIVND (reference sequence). Germline trimming cut 7 bases from V and 7 bases from J; bases unmatched to any gene: 8. CDR3 sequence reads: CASMGTGGAGQPQHF. CDR3 nucleotide sequence: TGTGCCAGTATGGGGACAGGGGGCGCGGGGCAGCCCCAGCATTTT. The full variable domain, in which reference TRBV19 and TRBJ1-5 provide the parts outside the CDR3, is DGGITQSPKYLFRKEGQNVTLSCEQNLNHDAMYWYRQDPGQGLRLIYYSQIVNDFQKGDIAEGYSVSREKKESFPLTVTSAQKNPTAFYLCASMGTGGAGQPQHFGDGTRLSIL.

The chain uses TRBV7-9 and TRBJ2-7, with D possibly matching TRBD1 (5 bases). The CDR3 loop spans 13 amino acids. Trimming cost V 0 bases and J 2 bases, with 5 bases left between them. CDR1 is SEHNR, CDR2 FQNEAQ, per germline (reference sequence). CDR3 amino acids: CASSLADTYEQYF. DNA of the CDR3: TGTGCCAGCAGCTTAGCGGACACCTACGAGCAGTACTTC.

This rearrangement joins TRBV4-2 to TRBJ2-3; the D gene is possibly TRBD2 (5 bases). The CDR3 runs 13 residues. CDR1 is LGHNA, CDR2 YNFKEQ, per germline. Trimming stripped 4 bases from V and 2 bases from J, with 7 bases between. CDR3 sequence reads: CASSPDSTDTQYF. The CDR3 coding sequence is TGTGCCAGCAGCCCGGACTCCACAGATACGCAGTATTTT.

The chain employs TRBV16 and TRBJ2-3, with D perhaps TRBD2 (5 bases). V was shortened by 0 bases and J by 1 base, with 8 bases between the two germline ends. Germline V gene lookup returns CDR1 KGHSY and CDR2 FQNENV. This CDR3 contains 15 residues. The CDR3 protein is CASSQSGSRTDTQYF. The DNA of the CDR3 is TGTGCCAGCAGCCAATCGGGGAGTCGCACAGATACGCAGTATTTT.

V and J are TRBV5-1 and TRBJ2-2; D might be TRBD2 (7 bases). This CDR3 is 14 amino acids long. Germline CDR1 SGHRS, CDR2 YFSETQ. With 4 bases removed from V and 5 bases from J, the gap between germline ends came to 12 bases. The CDR3 DNA reads as TGCGCCAGCAGCGGGGGGGGCCAGACCGGGGAGCTGTTTTTT. It specifies CASSGGGQTGELFF.

The chain links TRBV2 to TRBJ2-2; 7 nucleotides agree with TRBD2. This CDR3 region has 15 residues. The V gene's germline CDR1 is SNHLY and CDR2 FYNNEI. Trimming removed 11 bases from V and 0 bases from J; junction bases left unmatched: 9. CDR3 sequence (DNA): TGTGCCTCGAAGCGGGACTCGCCGAACACCGGGGAGCTGTTTTTT. The encoded protein is CASKRDSPNTGELFF.

The gene calls are TRBV11-2 and TRBJ1-2; TRBD1 is a possible D gene (5 bases). V lost 5 bases to trimming and J lost 2 bases, with 9 bases between them. Looked up from germline, CDR1 is SGHAT and CDR2 is FQNNGV. This CDR3 contains 13 residues. The CDR3 sequence is CASSPDRNYGYTF. In nucleotides, the CDR3 is TGTGCCAGCAGCCCCGACAGAAACTATGGCTACACCTTC.

The chain is built from TRBV6-1 and TRBJ1-1; TRBD1 matches 7 bases. Germline CDR1 reads MNHNS; CDR2 reads SASEGT. The CDR3 runs to 14 residues. V was clipped by 7 bases and J by 3 bases; unmatched bases: 8. The CDR3 DNA is TGTGCCAGCAACCTGGGACAGTTTCACACTGAAGCTTTCTTT. Residues: CASNLGQFHTEAFF.

The chain recombines TRBV6-6 with TRBJ1-2; a weak D match, TRBD1 (6 bases). The CDR3 is made up of 15 amino acids. Germline V gene data show CDR1 as MNHNY and CDR2 as SVGAGI (reference sequence). V shed 2 bases and J shed 5 bases, with 15 bases lying between them. DNA of the CDR3: TGTGCCAGCAGTTACCACCCGCAGGGGCAGTATGGCTACACCTTC. Protein product: CASSYHPQGQYGYTF.

This chain connects TRBV28 to TRBJ2-3, with 7 bases matching TRBD2. The CDR3 runs 17 residues. Trimming at V came to 7 bases and at J to 0 bases, leaving 13 bases not matched to a gene. The germline gives CDR1 MDHEN, CDR2 SYDVKM. The CDR3 DNA reads as TGTGCCAGCAAGGGGCCGGGGCCTAGCGGTAGCACAGATACGCAGTATTTT. Its protein is CASKGPGPSGSTDTQYF. The entire variable domain, with the rest obtained from reference TRBV28 and TRBJ2-3, is as follows: DVKVTQSSRYLVKRTGEKVFLECVQDMDHENMFWYRQDPGLGLRLIYFSYDVKMKEKGDIPEGYSVSREKKERFSLILESASTNQTSMYLCASKGPGPSGSTDTQYFGPGTRLTVL.

The genes are TRBV6-7 and TRBJ1-2; 9 positions match TRBD1. TRBV6-7 is placed among ORFs of uncertain function. With 10 bases clipped from V and 5 bases from J, the junction kept 11 bases outside the gene matches. CDR3 length: 14 residues. Here the CDR3 DNA reads TGTGCCAACCGACAGGGGGTAGGTCGGTATGGCTACACCTTC. Protein: CANRQGVGRYGYTF.

The chain joins TRBV5-1 to TRBJ2-1; 7 positions agree with TRBD1. The germline V gene has CDR1 SGHRS and CDR2 YFSETQ. CDR3 length: 13 residues. The junction had 8 bases not matched to a gene; V was cut back by 9 bases and J by 5 bases. In DNA form, the CDR3 reads TGCGCCACCCGACAGGGTACAAACAATGAGCAGTTCTTC. Its protein is CATRQGTNNEQFF.

The chain joins TRBV19 to TRBJ1-2; 9 positions agree with TRBD1. V was pared by 2 bases and J by 5 bases, with 6 bases of the junction left unmatched. The CDR3 covers 15 residues. Looked up from germline, CDR1 is LNHDA and CDR2 is SQIVND (reference sequence). The CDR3 here is CASSISGQGIYGYTF. DNA of the CDR3: TGTGCCAGTAGTATATCCGGACAGGGGATTTATGGCTACACCTTC. The full variable domain, with the rest looked up from reference TRBV19 and TRBJ1-2, is DGGITQSPKYLFRKEGQNVTLSCEQNLNHDAMYWYRQDPGQGLRLIYYSQIVNDFQKGDIAEGYSVSREKKESFPLTVTSAQKNPTAFYLCASSISGQGIYGYTFGSGTRLTVV.

V usage is TRBV28 and J usage is TRBJ1-1; 7 bases fit TRBD1. V gave up 6 bases and J gave up 5 bases; unmatched junction bases: 15. Germline assignment: CDR1 MDHEN and CDR2 SYDVKM. This CDR3 has 16 residues. The CDR3: CASSPHLRGSGTEAFF. DNA for the CDR3: TGTGCCAGCAGCCCACACCTCAGGGGGTCTGGAACTGAAGCTTTCTTT. Combining the CDR3 with reference TRBV28 and TRBJ1-1 gives the whole variable domain DVKVTQSSRYLVKRTGEKVFLECVQDMDHENMFWYRQDPGLGLRLIYFSYDVKMKEKGDIPEGYSVSREKKERFSLILESASTNQTSMYLCASSPHLRGSGTEAFFGQGTRLTVV.

The V call is TRBV2, the J call TRBJ2-1; 8 bases map to TRBD1. V was clipped by 2 bases and J by 6 bases; unmatched bases: 6. Germline values: CDR1 SNHLY, CDR2 FYNNEI. This CDR3 has 15 residues. In DNA, the CDR3 is TGTGCCAGCAGTGAATGGGTGGGGACAGGCAATGAGCAGTTCTTC. It encodes CASSEWVGTGNEQFF. Together with reference TRBV2 and TRBJ2-1, the CDR3 gives the full variable domain: EPEVTQTPSHQVTQMGQEVILRCVPISNHLYFYWYRQILGQKVEFLVSFYNNEISEKSEIFDDQFSVERPDGSNFTLKIRSTKLEDSAMYFCASSEWVGTGNEQFFGPGTRLTVL.

V usage is TRBV28 and J usage is TRBJ2-1, with 8 bases fitting TRBD1. The germline CDR1 and CDR2 sequences are MDHEN and SYDVKM. CDR3 length: 15 amino acids. J lost 4 bases, V lost 6 bases, and 8 bases had no gene match. The chain's CDR3 is CASSPTGGLYNEQFF. Written as DNA, the CDR3 is TGTGCCAGCAGCCCCACAGGGGGATTGTACAATGAGCAGTTCTTC.

The genes are TRBV29-1 and TRBJ1-1; 10 bases are shared with TRBD1. The CDR3 contains 15 residues. Germline values: CDR1 SQVTM, CDR2 ANQGSEA. The V gene end was trimmed by 6 bases and the J gene end by 1 base; junction bases not matched to a gene: 8. CDR3 protein: CSVRPRDRGNTEAFF. CDR3 DNA sequence: TGCAGCGTCCGCCCAAGGGACAGGGGGAACACTGAAGCTTTCTTT.

The chain carries TRBV25-1 and TRBJ2-7; D is unresolved. V was shortened by 4 bases and J by 4 bases, with 8 bases between the two germline ends. The CDR3 is 12 residues long. Germline V lookup: CDR1 MGHDK, CDR2 SYGVNS. DNA of the CDR3: TGTGCCAGCAGTGGGCCCACGTACGAGCAGTACTTC. This sequence encodes CASSGPTYEQYF.

The V and J genes are TRBV29-1 and TRBJ2-7; D gene unclear. CDR3 size: 13 residues. The V end lost 4 bases, the J end lost 2 bases, and 12 bases lay between the germline ends. Germline V CDR1 and CDR2: SQVTM, ANQGSEA. The CDR3 DNA reads TGCAGCGTTGGTAACCAGGTAACCTACGAGCAGTACTTC. It codes for CSVGNQVTYEQYF.

This chain links TRBV19 with TRBJ2-3; D unclear. Germline V gene lookup returns CDR1 LNHDA and CDR2 SQIVND (reference sequence). The CDR3 is 16 amino acids. V lost 10 bases to trimming and J lost 0 bases, with 20 bases between them. CDR3 loop: CATSLGRTVSTDTQYF. The CDR3 nucleotides are TGTGCCACCTCCCTCGGCCGAACAGTCAGCACAGATACGCAGTATTTT.

V is TRBV27 and J is TRBJ1-1; D remains ambiguous. CDR3 size: 13 residues. Trimming took 8 bases from V and 1 from J, leaving 11 bases between them. CDR1 and CDR2 (germline): MNHEY, SMNVEV (reference sequence). CDR3 in DNA: TGTGCCAGCGCCACGGGGAGGAACACTGAAGCTTTCTTT. Amino acid sequence: CASATGRNTEAFF.

The chain employs TRBV7-2 and TRBJ2-5; possibly TRBD2 for D (6 bases). This CDR3 has 17 amino acids. With 6 bases removed from V and 5 bases from J, the gap between germline ends came to 25 bases. The germline gives CDR1 SGHTA, CDR2 FQGNSA. CDR3 protein: CASSPETGTSSGETQYF. The DNA of the CDR3 is TGTGCCAGCAGTCCAGAGACCGGGACTTCCTCCGGGGAGACCCAGTACTTC.

The chain has TRBV7-3 and TRBJ2-1; TRBD1 aligns across 8 bases. Trimming took 5 bases from V and 1 from J; bases not matched to a gene: 1. Germline CDR1 is SGHTA and CDR2 is FQGTGA. CDR3 size: 14 residues. CDR3 protein: CASSDRGSYNEQFF. The CDR3, as DNA: TGTGCCAGCAGCGACAGGGGTTCCTACAATGAGCAGTTCTTC.

The V and J genes are TRBV7-7 and TRBJ2-1, with 12 bases fitting TRBD2. Germline-derived CDR1 and CDR2 are SSHAT and FNYEAQ (reference sequence). This CDR3 contains 15 residues. V trimming: 4 bases; J trimming: 4 bases; junction bases outside the gene matches: 2. This chain's CDR3 is CASSSGLAGYNEQFF. For the CDR3, the DNA is TGTGCCAGCAGCTCCGGACTAGCGGGGTACAATGAGCAGTTCTTC.

V is TRBV29-1 and J is TRBJ1-1, with D possibly TRBD1 on 6 matching bases. CDR1 is SQVTM, CDR2 ANQGSEA, per germline. V lost 4 bases and J 4 bases, leaving 10 bases between the germline ends. The CDR3 loop spans 12 amino acids. The CDR3 loop reads CSVGGHGTEAFF. The CDR3 coding sequence is TGCAGCGTTGGGGGGCATGGCACTGAAGCTTTCTTT.